This T cell receptor (beta chain) was found in a study of OX40 agonist ivuxolimab in advanced cancers. Germline CDR1 MNHNS, CDR2 SASEGT. The CDR3 loop spans 15 amino acids. V gave up 3 bases and J gave up 7 bases; unmatched junction bases: 10. The method was immunoSEQ multiplex PCR; TCRdb's version includes in-frame clones alone and lacks a portion of them. The sample contains about 140,000 clones, 75% to 95% of which appear only once. The sequencing here drew on CD4+ or CD8+ T cells sorted from blood, taken in a trial of the OX40 agonist ivuxolimab. The gene calls are TRBV6-1 and TRBJ2-7; TRBD2 matches at 9 bases. This clonotype was obtained from an adult with an advanced solid tumor such as melanoma, head and neck, liver or kidney cancer. The CDR3 sequence is CASSERSGRAWEQYF. The CDR3 DNA sequence: TGTGCCAGCAGTGAGCGTAGCGGGAGAGCCTGGGAGCAGTACTTC.